The rows below give T cell receptor beta chains drawn from one sample of a study of T cell repertoires in ileal Crohn's disease. The assay was immunoSEQ multiplex PCR, and TCRdb's table has in-frame clones only and misses some. The data hold approximately 5,000 clones, with roughly 85% observed a single time. The sequenced sample was ileal tissue. These receptors all stem from an adult with Crohn's disease. Both conserved end residues are trimmed from each CDR3. The order of the fields is V gene, CDR3 length, D gene, CDR3 protein. D genes are given only for firm matches.

TRBV7-2 14 NA ASSLASRTANEKLF
TRBV7-8 13 TRBD2 ASSFGLAGPREQY
TRBV5-4 13 NA ASSLELEEPGEQY
TRBV27 20 TRBD1 ASSLYALSPGQVGVDNSPLH
TRBV7-3 16 TRBD2 ASSPDGLAGRAYNEQF
TRBV18 11 NA ASSPGTVETQY
TRBV27 12 NA ASSNQRRGYGYT
TRBV5-6 15 NA ASSSSGNRGGNAEAF
TRBV5-1 13 NA ASSLSPTGNTEAF
TRBV7-2 12 NA ASSLDLGVNEQF
TRBV2 12 TRBD1 ASKSTGTVYGYT
TRBV2 12 TRBD1 ASSVAGGGTEAF
TRBV6-4 11 NA ASSQEINQPQH
TRBV11-2 13 TRBD2 ASSFGAGGGYEQY
TRBV6-1 13 TRBD2 ASSTTSESSYEQY
TRBV11-2 13 NA ASSLRFGPRETQY
TRBV6-1 13 TRBD1 ASSEASGGEEKLF
TRBV9 13 NA ASSVGVQTGEKLF
TRBV6-1 13 NA ASRWMPQGLYEQY
TRBV9 12 NA ASSATDLSYEQY
TRBV9 12 NA ASSLGVNNSPLH
TRBV30 15 TRBD1 AWSLRYRGGTNEKLF
TRBV23-1 12 NA ASSFRESPYEQY
TRBV9 13 NA ASSADSQRNTEAF
TRBV19 14 TRBD2 ASSTRTSGSSDTQY
TRBV9 10 NA ASSVASDTQY
TRBV18 13 TRBD2 ASSPTSGFTDTQY
TRBV19 10 TRBD1 ASDRGNTEAF
TRBV5-6 12 NA ASSYESAPYEQY
TRBV30 10 NA AWSVQYNEQF
TRBV30 13 TRBD2 AWSVLAGDTGELF
TRBV29-1 11 TRBD1 SVIGTGNSEQY
TRBV5-4 14 TRBD1 ASSSSRDREWGGYT
TRBV18 13 TRBD2 ASSAGLAGDHEQF
TRBV19 14 NA ASSIVGASPKETQY
TRBV2 12 TRBD2 ASSPLAGGETQY
TRBV4-2 14 TRBD1 ASSQDWGQTSYEQY
TRBV10-3 12 NA AIRSSVGSYEQY
TRBV6-1 13 TRBD2 ASSGSAGGTGELF
TRBV5-1 13 TRBD2 ASTVSGTSTDTQY
TRBV19 11 NA ATLWPYSNEQF
TRBV5-5 13 TRBD2 ASKIAGGSYNEQF
TRBV10-2 16 TRBD2 ASSGLAGGNMWTDTQY
TRBV6-1 13 NA ASSDGHLDTGELF
TRBV2 12 NA ASRLGSSYNEQF
TRBV6-5 10 NA ASRGGYGELF
TRBV14 11 NA ASSQEQVYGYT
TRBV30 13 NA AWSPGQSSYNEQF
TRBV30 10 NA AWQGPLYEQY
TRBV14 11 NA ASSQDSMFEQF
TRBV4-1 15 NA ASSQEQVGLTGNTIY
TRBV21-1 14 NA ASSKVSGDRVDGYT
TRBV5-1 12 NA ASSLGQSYNEQF